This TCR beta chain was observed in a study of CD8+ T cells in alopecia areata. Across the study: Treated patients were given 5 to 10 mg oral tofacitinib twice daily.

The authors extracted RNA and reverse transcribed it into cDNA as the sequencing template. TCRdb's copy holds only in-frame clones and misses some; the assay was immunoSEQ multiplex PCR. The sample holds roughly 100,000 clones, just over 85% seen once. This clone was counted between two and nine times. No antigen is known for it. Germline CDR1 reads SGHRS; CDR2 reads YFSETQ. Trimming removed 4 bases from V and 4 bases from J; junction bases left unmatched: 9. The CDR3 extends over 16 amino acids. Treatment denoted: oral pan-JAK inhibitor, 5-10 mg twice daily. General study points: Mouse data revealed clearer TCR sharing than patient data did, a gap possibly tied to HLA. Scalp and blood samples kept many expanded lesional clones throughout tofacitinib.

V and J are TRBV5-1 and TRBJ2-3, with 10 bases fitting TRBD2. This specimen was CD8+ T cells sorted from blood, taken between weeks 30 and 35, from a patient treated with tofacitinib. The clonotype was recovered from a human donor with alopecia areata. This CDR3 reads CASSLSIAGGADTQYF. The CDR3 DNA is TGCGCCAGCAGCCTGTCCATAGCGGGAGGAGCAGATACGCAGTATTTT.